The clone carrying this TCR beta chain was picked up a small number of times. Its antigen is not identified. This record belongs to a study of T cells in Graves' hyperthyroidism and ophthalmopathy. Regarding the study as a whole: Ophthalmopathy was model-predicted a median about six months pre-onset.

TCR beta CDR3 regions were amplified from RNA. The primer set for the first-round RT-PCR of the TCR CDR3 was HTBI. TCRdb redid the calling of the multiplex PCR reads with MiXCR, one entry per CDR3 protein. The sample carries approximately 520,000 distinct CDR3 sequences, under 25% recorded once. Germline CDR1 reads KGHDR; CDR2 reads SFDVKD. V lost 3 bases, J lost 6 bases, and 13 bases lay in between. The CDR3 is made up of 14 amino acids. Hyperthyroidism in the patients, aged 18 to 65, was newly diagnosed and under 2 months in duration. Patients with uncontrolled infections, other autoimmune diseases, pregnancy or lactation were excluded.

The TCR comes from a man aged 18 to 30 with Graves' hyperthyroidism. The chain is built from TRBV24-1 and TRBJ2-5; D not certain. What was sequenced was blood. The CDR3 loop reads CATSDVGPYQTQYF. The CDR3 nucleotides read TGTGCCACCAGTGATGTAGGACCCTACCAGACCCAGTACTTC.